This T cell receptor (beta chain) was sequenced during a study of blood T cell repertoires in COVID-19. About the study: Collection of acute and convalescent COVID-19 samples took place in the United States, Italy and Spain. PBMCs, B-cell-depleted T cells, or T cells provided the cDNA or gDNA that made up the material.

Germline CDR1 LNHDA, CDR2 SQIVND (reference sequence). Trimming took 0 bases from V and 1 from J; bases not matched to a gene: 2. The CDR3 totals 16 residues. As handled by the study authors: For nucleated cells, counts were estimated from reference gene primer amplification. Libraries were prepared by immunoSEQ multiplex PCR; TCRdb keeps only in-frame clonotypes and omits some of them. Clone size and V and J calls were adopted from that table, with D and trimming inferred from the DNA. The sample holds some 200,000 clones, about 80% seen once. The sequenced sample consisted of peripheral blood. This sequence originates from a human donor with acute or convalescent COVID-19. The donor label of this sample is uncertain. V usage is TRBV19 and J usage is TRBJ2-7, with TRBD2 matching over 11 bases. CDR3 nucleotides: TGTGCCAGTAGTATAGATCCTAGCGGGAGGTCCTACGAGCAGTACTTC. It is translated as CASSIDPSGRSYEQYF.